This is a list of T cell receptor beta chains from one sample in a study of T-cell memory formation after mild COVID-19. TCRdb called the 5' RACE reads again in MiXCR, with one record for every CDR3 protein. Altogether over 300,000 distinct CDR3 sequences are present, about 20% being singletons, with the ten largest covering 20% to 25%. Sequenced: PBMCs or a T cell subset sorted from them (not recorded which). The receptors were gathered from a man younger than 35 who had mild COVID-19 (a few samples of this study predate the infection). Cell type and time point are not known. CDR3s include the opening cysteine and the closing phenylalanine or tryptophan. A D gene is named only where the DNA matches it firmly. Rows give clone size only sometimes, using once, few, many, or a class for an expanded clone.

CDR3 length | D gene | J gene | V gene | clone size | CDR3 DNA | CDR3 protein
11 | - | TRBJ2-7 | TRBV20-1 | few | TGCAGTGCTAAGGGGGCCTACGAGCAGTACTTC | CSAKGAYEQYF
15 | - | TRBJ2-3 | TRBV29-1 | - | TGCAGCGCTCGGACCTCCGAGGCCGTAGAGCTTACGCAGTATTTT | CSARTSEAVELTQYF
14 | TRBD1 | TRBJ1-1 | TRBV7-9 | - | TGTGCCAGCAGCCAGGGACAGGGGATCACTGAAGCTTTCTTT | CASSQGQGITEAFF
16 | TRBD2 | TRBJ2-1 | TRBV7-3 | few | TGTGCCAGCAGCTTCTTCGCTAGCGGGGGTTACAATGAGCAGTTCTTC | CASSFFASGGYNEQFF
13 | - | TRBJ2-3 | TRBV20-1 | - | TGCAGTGCTAGAGGGGGGCCCACAGATACGCAGTATTTT | CSARGGPTDTQYF
14 | - | TRBJ1-5 | TRBV7-2 | few | TGTGCCAGCAGCTTAGGGCCGATTGATCAGCCCCAGCATTTT | CASSLGPIDQPQHF
16 | - | TRBJ1-1 | TRBV4-1 | few | TGCGCCAGCAGCCAAATCCAGGGGTGGCCGAACACTGAAGCTTTCTTT | CASSQIQGWPNTEAFF
13 | TRBD1 | TRBJ2-7 | TRBV5-6 | few | TGTGCCAGCAGCAATCAGGGGGCCTACGAGCAGTACTTC | CASSNQGAYEQYF
12 | - | TRBJ1-5 | TRBV28 | few | TGTGCCAGCAGTTCGGTGAATCAGCCCCAGCATTTT | CASSSVNQPQHF
13 | - | TRBJ2-1 | TRBV11-2 | few | TGTGCCAGCAGCTGGACAATTCGGAATGAGCAGTTCTTC | CASSWTIRNEQFF
13 | - | TRBJ1-1 | TRBV7-6 | few | TGTGCCAGCAGCTTAGGGTCGGACACTGAAGCTTTCTTT | CASSLGSDTEAFF
14 | - | TRBJ1-1 | TRBV7-9 | - | TGTGCCAGCAGCTTAGTATTCTTACTCTCTGAAGCTTTCTTT | CASSLVFLLSEAFF
15 | - | TRBJ2-2 | TRBV7-7 | - | TGTGCCAGCAGCTTAAACGGGCCGGGCACCGGGGAGCTGTTTTTT | CASSLNGPGTGELFF
11 | - | TRBJ1-1 | TRBV28 | - | TGTGGGATAGGGAGGAACACTGAAGCTTTCTTT | CGIGRNTEAFF
15 | - | TRBJ2-2 | TRBV11-2 | - | TGTGCCAGCAGCCAAACGCGGGACCCCACCGGGGAGCTGTTTTTT | CASSQTRDPTGELFF
14 | - | TRBJ1-1 | TRBV12-3/TRBV12-4 | - | TGTGCCAGCAGTTTTGGGGGGGTCTATACTGAAGCTTTCTTT | CASSFGGVYTEAFF
14 | - | TRBJ1-5 | TRBV27 | - | TGTGCCAGCAGTTTATCATCGGCAAATCAGCCCCAGCATTTT | CASSLSSANQPQHF
18 | TRBD1 | TRBJ2-3 | TRBV6-5 | - | TGTGCCAGCAGTTACTCGACCCCGGGACAGGGGGTAACAGATACGCAGTATTTT | CASSYSTPGQGVTDTQYF
15 | - | TRBJ2-2 | TRBV10-1 | - | TGCGCCAGCAGTGAGTCGAGGGCAGTGGCCGGGGAGCTGTTTTTT | CASSESRAVAGELFF
13 | - | TRBJ1-2 | TRBV12-3/TRBV12-4 | few | TGTGCCAGCAGCTTAGGCCACGACTATGGCTACACCTTC | CASSLGHDYGYTF
16 | TRBD1 | TRBJ2-2 | TRBV7-2 | few | TGTGCCAGCAGAGTCTCCGGGACAGGGAACACCGGGGAGCTGTTTTTT | CASRVSGTGNTGELFF
15 | TRBD2 | TRBJ2-1 | TRBV6-6 | many | TGTGCCAGCAGTGCGCAGGCGGGGGGGCCAAATGAGCAGTTCTTC | CASSAQAGGPNEQFF
10 | - | TRBJ1-1 | TRBV2 | once | TGTGCCAGCAGATATGGTGAAGCTTTCTTT | CASRYGEAFF
14 | - | TRBJ2-2 | TRBV5-1 | few | TGCGCCAGCAGCCCGCAGGGGTTAGCCGGGGAGCTGTTTTTT | CASSPQGLAGELFF
13 | TRBD2 | TRBJ2-3 | TRBV7-9 | few | TGTGCCACCGGGGGGGATAGCACAGATACGCAGTATTTT | CATGGDSTDTQYF
14 | - | TRBJ2-5 | TRBV11-2 | few | TGTGCCAGCAGCTTAAGCTGGGGCCAAGAGACCCAGTACTTC | CASSLSWGQETQYF
14 | - | TRBJ2-7 | TRBV5-5 | - | TGTGCCAGCAGTTCCGACAGGAGTTCCTACGAGCAGTACTTC | CASSSDRSSYEQYF
14 | - | TRBJ1-1 | TRBV7-2 | - | TGTGCCAGCAGCTTAAGTCGGAGGGTTTCTGAAGCTTTCTTT | CASSLSRRVSEAFF
13 | TRBD1 | TRBJ1-6 | TRBV20-1 | many | TGCAGTGCTGGACAGGGGGGATTCTTACCCCTCCACTTT | CSAGQGGFLPLHF
15 | - | TRBJ2-1 | TRBV4-2 | - | TGTGCCAGCAGACACAGAAGCGACCCCTACAATGAGCAGTTCTTC | CASRHRSDPYNEQFF
15 | TRBD1 | TRBJ2-7 | TRBV5-1 | - | TGCGCCAGCAGCTTGACAGGGGGTGGTTCCTACGAGCAGTACTTC | CASSLTGGGSYEQYF
13 | - | TRBJ1-2 | TRBV6-5 | few | TGTGCCAGCAGTTTGCAGGGGATGTATGGCTACACCTTC | CASSLQGMYGYTF
15 | - | TRBJ2-2 | TRBV29-1 | - | TGCAGCGTCCCACTGAATTCTGACAGCACCGGGGAGCTGTTTTTT | CSVPLNSDSTGELFF
14 | - | TRBJ2-7 | TRBV6-1 | - | TGTGCCAGCAGTGGCAGGGGACTGCTCTACGAGCAGTACTTC | CASSGRGLLYEQYF
12 | - | TRBJ1-5 | TRBV12-3/TRBV12-4 | many | TGTGCCAGCAGTAGGAGCAATCAGCCCCAGCATTTT | CASSRSNQPQHF
18 | TRBD2 | TRBJ2-1 | TRBV5-1 | few | TGCGCCAGCAGCTTGTCTTGGGGGACTAGAATGTCCTACAATGAGCAGTTCTTC | CASSLSWGTRMSYNEQFF
14 | - | TRBJ2-1 | TRBV7-2 | - | TGTGCCAGCAGCCCAGCCGACCCCCTCGGGGAGCAGTTCTTC | CASSPADPLGEQFF
13 | - | TRBJ2-2 | TRBV7-2 | few | TGTGCCAGCAGCTCATACCCGGTCGGGGAGCTGTTTTTT | CASSSYPVGELFF
15 | - | TRBJ1-5 | TRBV28 | few | TGTGCCAGCAGTTTATACGGAGGGAGGCATCAGCCCCAGCATTTT | CASSLYGGRHQPQHF
14 | - | TRBJ2-5 | TRBV5-1 | many | TGCGCCAGCAGCTTGGGGACTACTAAAGAGACCCAGTACTTC | CASSLGTTKETQYF
13 | - | TRBJ2-3 | TRBV28 | - | TGTGCCAGCAAGGATTCCCCTGTGGATACGCAGTATTTT | CASKDSPVDTQYF
14 | - | TRBJ2-7 | TRBV6-1 | - | TGTGCCAGCATAAAGGGATGGTCCACCTACGAGCAGTACTTC | CASIKGWSTYEQYF
13 | - | TRBJ2-7 | TRBV10-3 | - | TGTGCCGCGAGGGGTCCCAGCTCCTACGAGCAGTACTTC | CAARGPSSYEQYF
15 | - | TRBJ2-5 | TRBV12-3/TRBV12-4 | - | TGTGCCAGCAGTTTTAACCAGGGAGGCGGAGAGACCCAGTACTTC | CASSFNQGGGETQYF
16 | TRBD1 | TRBJ1-4 | TRBV4-2 | - | TGTGCCAGCAGCCAAGATCGGGACAGGGGGAGTGAAAAACTGTTTTTT | CASSQDRDRGSEKLFF
16 | TRBD1 | TRBJ1-6 | TRBV20-1 | - | TGCAGTACCTGGACAGGGGCAAGCTCCTATAATTCACCCCTCCACTTT | CSTWTGASSYNSPLHF
15 | - | TRBJ2-3 | TRBV20-1 | few | TGCAGTGCTAGAGCGCCAGGGACGAGCACAGATACGCAGTATTTT | CSARAPGTSTDTQYF
16 | TRBD2 | TRBJ2-2 | TRBV4-2 | many | TGTGCCAGCAGCCGTAAACTAGCGGGGGCCACCGGGGAGCTGTTTTTT | CASSRKLAGATGELFF
15 | - | TRBJ1-1 | TRBV7-9 | many | TGTGCCAGCAGCCTCCTTGGGGGGGCGGGCACTGAAGCTTTCTTT | CASSLLGGAGTEAFF
14 | - | TRBJ1-1 | TRBV11-2 | - | TGTGCCAGCAGCTCCACGACGGACCTCCTAGATGGTTTCTTT | CASSSTTDLLDGFF
13 | - | TRBJ2-3 | TRBV2 | - | TGTGCCAGCAGTGCCGTCAACACAGATACGCAGTATTTT | CASSAVNTDTQYF
16 | - | TRBJ2-2 | TRBV29-1 | few | TGCAGCGTTGAAGTCTGGGGCCGTGTGAGGACCGGGGAGCTGTTTTTT | CSVEVWGRVRTGELFF
15 | TRBD1 | TRBJ1-4 | TRBV28 | few | TGTGCCAGCAGTTTAGGGGACAGGGGTGGTGAAAAACTGTTTTTT | CASSLGDRGGEKLFF
13 | - | TRBJ1-2 | TRBV7-2 | - | TGTGCCAGCAGCTCCCCTCGTGGGTATGGCTACACCTTC | CASSSPRGYGYTF
15 | - | TRBJ1-3 | TRBV7-2 | few | TGTGCCAGCAGCTTAAGCTCGAACTCTGGAAACACCATATATTTT | CASSLSSNSGNTIYF